This record looks at one T cell receptor beta chain sequence and its context. Its antigen is as yet unknown. The sample belongs to a study of beta chain features in type 1 diabetes. Per the germline V gene, CDR1 is LGHNA and CDR2 is YNFKEQ. V shed 0 bases and J 4 bases; nucleotides not matched to a gene: 6. This CDR3 has 17 residues. Isolated RNA was reverse transcribed in full, so expressed TCRB transcripts were sequenced. About 3.57 million reads, on average, came from each naive, central memory and regulatory T cell sample. Assay used: immunoSEQ multiplex PCR; TCRdb lists only in-frame clones, some missing. Of 900,000 or so clones in the sample, 17% were seen once. The study, taken as a whole, reports: Whether TCRB rearrangement is influenced by HLA type was left unresolved in this analysis. Cells that show high TCR expression could be over-represented by cDNA sequencing.

The chain has TRBV4-2 and TRBJ1-2, with TRBD1 matching 12 bases. The sequenced material came from naive CD4+ T cells from blood. This receptor was taken from a woman in her late teens or twenties in good health. CDR3: CASSQDRDRGPAYGYTF. DNA for the CDR3: TGTGCCAGCAGCCAAGACCGGGACAGGGGGCCCGCCTATGGCTACACCTTC.